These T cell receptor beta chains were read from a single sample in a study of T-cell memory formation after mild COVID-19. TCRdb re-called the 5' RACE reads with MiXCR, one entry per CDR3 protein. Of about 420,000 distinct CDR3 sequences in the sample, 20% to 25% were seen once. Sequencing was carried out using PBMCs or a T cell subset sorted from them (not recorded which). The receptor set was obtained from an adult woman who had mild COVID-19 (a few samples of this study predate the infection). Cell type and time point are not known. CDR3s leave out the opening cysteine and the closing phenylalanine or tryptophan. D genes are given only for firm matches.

CDR3aa: ASSLQLFGTSGGETQY
v_gene: TRBV12-3/TRBV12-4
d_gene: TRBD2

CDR3aa: ASSKGASATEAF
v_gene: TRBV5-1
d_gene: .

CDR3aa: ASSEARTGAF
v_gene: TRBV6-1
d_gene: .

CDR3aa: ASSLAGTPRPNTEAF
v_gene: TRBV5-1
d_gene: .

CDR3aa: ASSSPGLAGSASTDTQY
v_gene: TRBV7-9
d_gene: TRBD2

CDR3aa: ASSLGNNEQF
v_gene: TRBV5-1
d_gene: .

CDR3aa: ASSLRQGAAGELF
v_gene: TRBV12-3/TRBV12-4
d_gene: TRBD1

CDR3aa: ASSPRVVGDTQY
v_gene: TRBV27
d_gene: .

CDR3aa: ASSSQGRYQETQY
v_gene: TRBV5-1
d_gene: .

CDR3aa: ATGRITDTQY
v_gene: TRBV27
d_gene: .

CDR3aa: ASSQFGTLNTEAF
v_gene: TRBV3-1
d_gene: .

CDR3aa: ASSDAGGKNIQY
v_gene: TRBV7-8
d_gene: .

CDR3aa: SVEVAGGPAGELF
v_gene: TRBV29-1
d_gene: TRBD2

CDR3aa: ASSYSGQGASAEQF
v_gene: TRBV6-5
d_gene: TRBD1

CDR3aa: ASSLEGHVDEQF
v_gene: TRBV5-1
d_gene: .

CDR3aa: ASSPGGPPETQY
v_gene: TRBV5-4
d_gene: TRBD2

CDR3aa: ASSFIGGATYEQY
v_gene: TRBV7-9
d_gene: TRBD2

CDR3aa: ASSFVDRGLSYEQY
v_gene: TRBV7-9
d_gene: TRBD1

CDR3aa: SARTGDNQPQH
v_gene: TRBV29-1
d_gene: TRBD1

CDR3aa: ASSLGQGAVYGYT
v_gene: TRBV7-2
d_gene: TRBD1

CDR3aa: ASSSPGPSGTQPQH
v_gene: TRBV6-2/TRBV6-3
d_gene: .

CDR3aa: ASSLAGMGDQPQH
v_gene: TRBV7-9
d_gene: .

CDR3aa: SVEAGQFYEQF
v_gene: TRBV29-1
d_gene: .

CDR3aa: ASSLLGQIKKNTEAF
v_gene: TRBV6-5
d_gene: TRBD1

CDR3aa: ASSPGQGTNTEAF
v_gene: TRBV5-1
d_gene: TRBD1

CDR3aa: ASNRPHENEQF
v_gene: TRBV9
d_gene: .

CDR3aa: ASSVTRAFYNEQF
v_gene: TRBV9
d_gene: .

CDR3aa: ASSSRSARGQNIQY
v_gene: TRBV13
d_gene: .

CDR3aa: ASSIGSTGQF
v_gene: TRBV4-1
d_gene: .

CDR3aa: ASRRDSLANT
v_gene: TRBV12-3/TRBV12-4
d_gene: TRBD1

CDR3aa: ASSPIQDSRGGNQPQH
v_gene: TRBV18
d_gene: .

CDR3aa: ASRPGTLYNEQF
v_gene: TRBV2
d_gene: .

CDR3aa: AISGSSNTGELF
v_gene: TRBV10-3
d_gene: .

CDR3aa: ASSLGLATNTGELF
v_gene: TRBV19
d_gene: TRBD2